This entry features one TCR beta chain sequence. The antigen is not known. The data were produced by immunoSEQ multiplex PCR, yet TCRdb's version contains in-frame clones alone and is incomplete. The top ten clones hold approximately 1.2% of a sample with roughly 2,000,000 clones, approximately 94% of them seen once. Terminally differentiated effector memory CD45RA+ cells were excluded from the naive CD8 cells, which were CD45RO-negative and positively selected for CCR7. With 5 bases clipped from V and 5 bases from J, the junction kept 5 bases outside the gene matches. CDR1 and CDR2 (germline): LNHDA, SQIVND (reference sequence). CDR3 length: 15 residues. This entry is derived from a study of shared clonotypes between healthy human individuals. Whole-study results and caveats: Represented diversity (both genetic and exposure-history) was limited by the small number of donors.

Sequenced input: naive CD8+ T cells sorted from blood. The origin of this receptor is a man aged 18 to 30 in good health. The chain recombines TRBV19 with TRBJ2-5, with 13 bases aligning to TRBD2. The CDR3 bases are TGTGCCAGTAGTGCGACTAGCGGGGGGCCGGAGACCCAGTACTTC. It specifies CASSATSGGPETQYF.